The clone carrying this TCR beta chain was recorded at least ten times. Its specificity is not known. Together with thyroid ultrasound, orbital computed tomography, serum thyroxine and TRAb, clinical symptoms were used for diagnoses. RNA transcripts gave rise to amplified TCR beta CDR3 regions. Researchers ran a first-round RT-PCR on the TCR CDR3 using the HTBI primer set. TCRdb fed the multiplex PCR reads into MiXCR, producing one record per CDR3 protein. Among 250,000 to 400,000 distinct CDR3 sequences listed, roughly an eighth were seen once. This sample was taken from a study of T cells in Graves' hyperthyroidism and ophthalmopathy. Looking at the study overall: The authors collected peripheral blood at initial diagnosis, before any treatment.

Findings and limits, study-wide: Most expanded thyroid clonotypes above 0.001 recurred in blood.

The CDR3 runs to 13 residues. The germline gives CDR1 SQVTM, CDR2 ANQGSEA. Trimming left V 2 bases short and J 2 bases short, with 10 bases between. Sequencing input: blood. V gene TRBV29-1 combines with J gene TRBJ2-7; D uncertain. The source is a woman aged 40 to 55 with Graves' ophthalmopathy. CDR3: CSVETAQTYEQYF. For the CDR3, the DNA is TGCAGCGTTGAAACAGCCCAGACCTACGAGCAGTACTTC.